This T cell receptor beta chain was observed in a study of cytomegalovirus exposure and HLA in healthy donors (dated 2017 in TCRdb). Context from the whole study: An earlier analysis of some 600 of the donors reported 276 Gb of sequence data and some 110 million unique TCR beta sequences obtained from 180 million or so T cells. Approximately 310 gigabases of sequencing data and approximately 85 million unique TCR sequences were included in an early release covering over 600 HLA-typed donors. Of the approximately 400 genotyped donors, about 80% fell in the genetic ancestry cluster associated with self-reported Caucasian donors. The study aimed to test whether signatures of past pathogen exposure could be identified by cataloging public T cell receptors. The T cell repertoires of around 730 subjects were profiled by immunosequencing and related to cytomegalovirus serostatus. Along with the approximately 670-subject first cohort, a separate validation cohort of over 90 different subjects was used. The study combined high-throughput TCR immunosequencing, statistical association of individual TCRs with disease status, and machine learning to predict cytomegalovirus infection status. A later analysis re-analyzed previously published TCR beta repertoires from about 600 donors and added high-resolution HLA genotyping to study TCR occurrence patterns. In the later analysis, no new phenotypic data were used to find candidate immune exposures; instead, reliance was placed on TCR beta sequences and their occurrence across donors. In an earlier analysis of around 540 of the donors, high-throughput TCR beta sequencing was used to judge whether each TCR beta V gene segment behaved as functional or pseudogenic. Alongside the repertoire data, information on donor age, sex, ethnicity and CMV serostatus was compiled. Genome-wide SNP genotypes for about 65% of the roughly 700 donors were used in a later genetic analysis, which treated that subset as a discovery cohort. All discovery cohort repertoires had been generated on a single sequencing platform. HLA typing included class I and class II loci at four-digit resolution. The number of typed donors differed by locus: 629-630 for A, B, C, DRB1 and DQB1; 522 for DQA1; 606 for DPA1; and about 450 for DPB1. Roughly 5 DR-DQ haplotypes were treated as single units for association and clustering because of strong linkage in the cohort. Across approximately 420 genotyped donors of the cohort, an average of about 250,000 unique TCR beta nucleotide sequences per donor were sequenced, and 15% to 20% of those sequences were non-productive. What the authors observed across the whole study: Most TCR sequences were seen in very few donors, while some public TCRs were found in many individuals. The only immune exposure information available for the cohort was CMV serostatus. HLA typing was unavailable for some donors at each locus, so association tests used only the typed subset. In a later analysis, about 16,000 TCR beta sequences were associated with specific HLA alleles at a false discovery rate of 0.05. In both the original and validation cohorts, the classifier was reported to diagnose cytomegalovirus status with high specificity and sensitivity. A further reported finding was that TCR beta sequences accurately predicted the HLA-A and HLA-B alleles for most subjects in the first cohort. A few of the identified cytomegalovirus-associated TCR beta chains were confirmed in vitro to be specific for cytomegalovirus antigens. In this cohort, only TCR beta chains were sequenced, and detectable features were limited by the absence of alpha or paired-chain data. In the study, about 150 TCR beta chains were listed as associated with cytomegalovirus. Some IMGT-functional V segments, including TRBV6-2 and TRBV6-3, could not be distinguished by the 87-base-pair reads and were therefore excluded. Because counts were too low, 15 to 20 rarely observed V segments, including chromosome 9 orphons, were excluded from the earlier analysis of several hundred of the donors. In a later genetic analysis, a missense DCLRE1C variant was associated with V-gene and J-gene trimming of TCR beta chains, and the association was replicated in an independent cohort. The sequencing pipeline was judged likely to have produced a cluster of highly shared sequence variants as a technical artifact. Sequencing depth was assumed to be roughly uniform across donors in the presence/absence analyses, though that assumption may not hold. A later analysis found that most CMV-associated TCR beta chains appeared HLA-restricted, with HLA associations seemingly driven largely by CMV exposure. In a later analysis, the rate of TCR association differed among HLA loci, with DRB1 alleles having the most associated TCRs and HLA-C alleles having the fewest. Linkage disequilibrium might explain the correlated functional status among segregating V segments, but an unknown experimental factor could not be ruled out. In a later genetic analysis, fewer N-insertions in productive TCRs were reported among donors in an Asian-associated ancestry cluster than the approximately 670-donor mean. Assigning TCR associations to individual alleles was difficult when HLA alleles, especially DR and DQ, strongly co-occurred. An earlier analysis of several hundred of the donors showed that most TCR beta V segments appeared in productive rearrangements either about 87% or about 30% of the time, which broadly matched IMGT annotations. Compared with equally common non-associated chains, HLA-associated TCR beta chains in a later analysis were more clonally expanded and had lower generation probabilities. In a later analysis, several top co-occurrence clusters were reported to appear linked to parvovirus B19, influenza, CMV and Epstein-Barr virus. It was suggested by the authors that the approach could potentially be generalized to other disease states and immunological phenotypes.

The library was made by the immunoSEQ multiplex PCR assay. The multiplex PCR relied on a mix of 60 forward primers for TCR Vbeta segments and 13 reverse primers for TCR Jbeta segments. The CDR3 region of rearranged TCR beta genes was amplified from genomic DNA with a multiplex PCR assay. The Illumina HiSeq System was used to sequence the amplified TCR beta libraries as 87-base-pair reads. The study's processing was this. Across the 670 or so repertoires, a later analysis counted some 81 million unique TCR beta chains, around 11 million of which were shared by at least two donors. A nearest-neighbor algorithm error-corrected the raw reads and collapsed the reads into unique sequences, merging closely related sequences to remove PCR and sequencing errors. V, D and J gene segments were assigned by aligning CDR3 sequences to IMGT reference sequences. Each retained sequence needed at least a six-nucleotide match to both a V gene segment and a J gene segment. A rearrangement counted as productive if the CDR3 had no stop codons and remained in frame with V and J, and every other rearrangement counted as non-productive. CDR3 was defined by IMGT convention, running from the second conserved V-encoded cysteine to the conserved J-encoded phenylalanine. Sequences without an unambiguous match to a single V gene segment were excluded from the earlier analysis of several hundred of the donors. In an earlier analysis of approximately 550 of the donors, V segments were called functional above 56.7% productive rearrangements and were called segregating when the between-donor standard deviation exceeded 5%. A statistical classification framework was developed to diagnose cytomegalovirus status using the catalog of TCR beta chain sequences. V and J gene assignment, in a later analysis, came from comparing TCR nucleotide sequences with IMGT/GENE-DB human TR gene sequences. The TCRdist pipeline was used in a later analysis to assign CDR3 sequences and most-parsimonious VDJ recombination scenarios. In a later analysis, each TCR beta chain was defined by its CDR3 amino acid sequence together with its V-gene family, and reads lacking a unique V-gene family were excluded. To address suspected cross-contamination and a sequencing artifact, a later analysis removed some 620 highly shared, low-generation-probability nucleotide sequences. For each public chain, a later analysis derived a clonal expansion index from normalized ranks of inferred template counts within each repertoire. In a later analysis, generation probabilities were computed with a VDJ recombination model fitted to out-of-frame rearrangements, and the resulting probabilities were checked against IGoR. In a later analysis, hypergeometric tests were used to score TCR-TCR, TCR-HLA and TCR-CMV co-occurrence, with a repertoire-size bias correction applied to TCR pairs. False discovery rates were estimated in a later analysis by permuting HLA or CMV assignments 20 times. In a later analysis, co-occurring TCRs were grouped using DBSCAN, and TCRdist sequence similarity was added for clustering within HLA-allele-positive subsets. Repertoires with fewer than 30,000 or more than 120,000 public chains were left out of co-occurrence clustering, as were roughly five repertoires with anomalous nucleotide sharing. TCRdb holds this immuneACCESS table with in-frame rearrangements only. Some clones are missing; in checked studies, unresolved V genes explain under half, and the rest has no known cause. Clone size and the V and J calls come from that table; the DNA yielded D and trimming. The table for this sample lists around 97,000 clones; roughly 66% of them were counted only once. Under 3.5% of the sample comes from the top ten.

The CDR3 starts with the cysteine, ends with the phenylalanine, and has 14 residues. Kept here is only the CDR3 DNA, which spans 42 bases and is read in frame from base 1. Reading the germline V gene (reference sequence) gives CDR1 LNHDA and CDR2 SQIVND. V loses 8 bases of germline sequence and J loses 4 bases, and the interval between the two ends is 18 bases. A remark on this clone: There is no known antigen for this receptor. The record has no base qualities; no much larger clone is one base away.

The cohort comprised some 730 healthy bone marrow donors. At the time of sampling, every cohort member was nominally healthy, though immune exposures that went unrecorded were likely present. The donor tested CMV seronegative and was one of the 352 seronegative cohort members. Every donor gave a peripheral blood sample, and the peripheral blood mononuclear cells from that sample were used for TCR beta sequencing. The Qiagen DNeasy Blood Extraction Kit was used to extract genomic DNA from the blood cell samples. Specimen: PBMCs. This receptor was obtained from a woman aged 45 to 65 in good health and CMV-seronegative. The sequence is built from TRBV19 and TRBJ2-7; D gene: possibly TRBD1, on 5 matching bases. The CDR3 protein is CASSYYRSTYEQYF. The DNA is TGTGCCAGTTCCTATTACAGGAGTACTTACGAGCAGTACTTC.